Below are 18 T cell receptor beta chains sequenced from a single sample in a study of T cell repertoires in cytomegalovirus infection. MiXCR, run by TCRdb on the reads, gives a single entry per CDR3 protein. Of around 100,000 distinct CDR3 sequences listed, about a tenth are singletons. Their recognized antigens are unknown. Sequenced: PBMCs, sequenced either directly or after in vitro stimulation (not recorded which). Every receptor here comes from a human donor in good health (CMV status not recorded). Some clones in this sample may be carry-over from other donors' samples.

This clonotype was detected many times. The chain has TRBV7-2 and TRBJ2-2; 8 bases are a match to TRBD1. The V gene's germline CDR1 is SGHTA and CDR2 FQGNSA. After removal of 5 bases from V and 6 bases from J, the junction contained 11 bases not matched to a gene. The CDR3 is made up of 16 amino acids. The CDR3 coding sequence is TGTGCCAGCAGCCAAAACCAGGGGGCGATCGCCGGGGAGCTGTTTTTT. It specifies CASSQNQGAIAGELFF.

This clonotype was seen only a few times. CDR3 coding DNA: TGTGCCAGCAGTTTAAGGGACAGCTATGGCTACACCTTC. Protein product: CASSLRDSYGYTF. This chain links TRBV12-3 or TRBV12-4 with TRBJ1-2; 7 bases are shared with TRBD1. The J segment lost 4 bases and the V segment lost 2 bases, leaving 1 base of the junction unmatched. The length of the CDR3 is 13 residues.

The rearrangement links TRBV27 to TRBJ1-1; 7 nucleotides align to TRBD1. The length of the CDR3 is 12 residues. Germline V lookup: CDR1 MNHEY, CDR2 SMNVEV (reference sequence). V shed 5 bases and J 10 bases; nucleotides not matched to a gene: 7. CDR3 DNA sequence: TGTGCCAGCAGTCCACTACAGGGGAGAGCTTTCTTT. This codes for CASSPLQGRAFF.

This clonotype was picked up a small number of times. V and J are TRBV19 and TRBJ2-2; 9 positions match TRBD2. CDR1 LNHDA and CDR2 SQIVND come from the germline V gene (reference sequence). The CDR3 loop spans 15 amino acids. Unmatched junction bases numbered 8, after V lost 7 bases and J lost 5 bases. CDR3 nucleotide sequence: TGTGCCAGTACCCTCCTAGCGGGATTTACCGGGGAGCTGTTTTTT. The encoded protein is CASTLLAGFTGELFF.

The table lists this clonotype with many counts. The rearrangement joins TRBV12-3 or TRBV12-4 to TRBJ1-2; a possible D gene is TRBD1 (5 bases). V lost 6 bases and J lost 3, with 17 bases in between. The length of the CDR3 is 15 residues. The CDR3 DNA reads TGTGCCAGCAGCTACACGAGGGGTAAGGACTATGGCTACACCTTC. The encoded protein is CASSYTRGKDYGYTF.

Ten or more counts support this clonotype. The chain joins TRBV20-1 to TRBJ2-1; 9 bases agree with TRBD2. CDR1 and CDR2 from the germline V gene are DFQATT and SNEGSKA (reference sequence). The CDR3 runs to 13 residues. Germline trimming cut 3 bases from V and 5 bases from J; bases unmatched to any gene: 2. This CDR3 is CSASWTSDNEQFF. CDR3 nucleotides: TGCAGTGCTAGCTGGACTAGCGACAATGAGCAGTTCTTC.

The chain is built from TRBV2 and TRBJ2-2; 15 bases line up with TRBD2. CDR3 size: 19 residues. Germline V lookup: CDR1 SNHLY, CDR2 FYNNEI. With V trimmed by 6 bases and J by 0 bases, 8 bases remained unmatched. The CDR3 spells CASRAPGLAGGPNTGELFF. CDR3 coding DNA: TGTGCCAGCAGAGCCCCCGGACTAGCGGGAGGGCCGAACACCGGGGAGCTGTTTTTT.

V gene TRBV28 combines with J gene TRBJ2-7, with D possibly being TRBD2 (5 bases). This CDR3 comprises 18 residues. With 7 bases removed from V and 4 bases from J, the gap between germline ends came to 29 bases. Germline CDR1 reads MDHEN; CDR2 reads SYDVKM. The CDR3 loop is CASTPDSNALLLFYEQYF. CDR3 bases: TGTGCCAGCACCCCGGACTCAAACGCCCTCCTTCTTTTTTACGAGCAGTACTTC.

This clonotype was observed many times. This rearrangement joins TRBV12-3 or TRBV12-4 to TRBJ2-2, with no clear D. V dropped 2 bases and J dropped 4 bases, with 11 bases sitting between them. The CDR3 covers 15 residues. As DNA, the CDR3 is TGTGCCAGCAGTTTACGGCTTCCGAGCACCGGGGAGCTGTTTTTT. Amino acids: CASSLRLPSTGELFF.

This clonotype was seen many times. This rearrangement joins TRBV11-2 to TRBJ2-5, with a weak D call TRBD1 (6 bases). The CDR3 sequence is 14 residues long. Trimming stripped 6 bases from V and 5 bases from J, with 16 bases between. Germline V CDR1 and CDR2: SGHAT, FQNNGV. CDR3 sequence: CASRKQGFAETQYF. In nucleotides, the CDR3 is TGTGCCAGCAGAAAACAGGGTTTCGCCGAGACCCAGTACTTC.

The chain links TRBV7-9 to TRBJ2-2, with D possibly TRBD1 on 5 matching bases. Looked up from germline, CDR1 is SEHNR and CDR2 is FQNEAQ (reference sequence). This CDR3 comprises 15 residues. V was cut by 5 bases and J by 5 bases, with 15 bases left in between. The CDR3 coding sequence is TGTGCCAGCAGCCCGACCGTCGACAGTACCGGGGAGCTGTTTTTT. This codes for CASSPTVDSTGELFF. The full variable domain, rest sourced from reference TRBV7-9 and TRBJ2-2, is DTGVSQNPRHKITKRGQNVTFRCDPISEHNRLYWYRQTLGQGPEFLTYFQNEAQLEKSRLLSDRFSAERPKGSFSTLEIQRTEQGDSAMYLCASSPTVDSTGELFFGEGSRLTVL.

This clonotype has a handful of counts. CDR3 nucleotides: TGTGCCAGCAGCTTAGCCGGGACAGGGATGCAGCCCCAGCATTTT. Its translation: CASSLAGTGMQPQHF. The V call is TRBV7-8, the J call TRBJ1-5; 9 positions match TRBD1. This CDR3 region has 15 residues. The germline V gene encodes CDR1 SGHVS and CDR2 FQNEAQ. V shed 0 bases and J 7 bases; nucleotides not matched to a gene: 4.

This chain connects TRBV6-1 to TRBJ2-1; 12 bases align to TRBD2. This CDR3 comprises 15 residues. The trim removed 6 bases at V and 7 bases at J, leaving 7 bases unmatched. CDR1 and CDR2 from the germline V gene are MNHNS and SASEGT. The CDR3 nucleotides are TGTGCCAGCAGCCCGCTAGCGGGAGGGCGGAATGAGCAGTTCTTC. Protein sequence: CASSPLAGGRNEQFF.

This clonotype came up many times. The chain links TRBV4-1 to TRBJ1-2, with D uncertain. The ends were cut back, 0 bases at V and 1 base at J, with 15 bases in the middle. The CDR3 length is 17 residues. From germline, CDR1 is MGHRA and CDR2 YSYEKL. The CDR3 reads CASSQETGPLLNYGYTF. In nucleotides, the CDR3 is TGCGCCAGCAGCCAAGAAACTGGTCCGCTACTTAACTATGGCTACACCTTC.

This clonotype was observed once. The CDR3 end shows no conserved phenylalanine or tryptophan, and so a read error is likely. The chain couples TRBV30 to TRBJ2-2; a possible D gene is TRBD2 (6 bases). The CDR3 sequence is 13 residues long. Deletions cut 2 bases from V and 5 bases from J, with 9 bases between. Germline V gives CDR1 GTSNPN, CDR2 SVGIG (reference sequence). CDR3 DNA: TGTGCCTGGAGTTCTAGCGTGACCGGGGAGCTGTTTTTA. Its protein is CAWSSSVTGELFL.

The chain couples TRBV10-3 to TRBJ2-3, with unresolved D. V was clipped by 3 bases and J by 4 bases, with 8 bases between them. The CDR3 extends over 13 amino acids. Germline CDR1 is ENHRY and CDR2 is SYGVKD. The CDR3 DNA reads as TGTGCCATCAGTGACAGAAGTTCAGATACGCAGTATTTT. It specifies CAISDRSSDTQYF.

This clonotype was recorded many times. The chain links TRBV7-2 to TRBJ2-1; TRBD2 matches 14 bases. In germline, CDR1 is SGHTA, CDR2 FQGNSA. After removal of 5 bases from V and 6 bases from J, the junction contained 9 bases not matched to a gene. The CDR3 loop spans 17 amino acids. Here the CDR3 reads CASSVTGTSGRTNEQFF. CDR3 nucleotide sequence: TGTGCCAGCAGCGTAACCGGGACTAGCGGGAGAACCAATGAGCAGTTCTTC.

The sample holds many counts of this clonotype. The chain recombines TRBV12-3 or TRBV12-4 with TRBJ1-1; D not certain. This CDR3 comprises 13 residues. The V end lost 6 bases, the J end lost 5 bases, and 13 bases lay between the germline ends. The CDR3 protein is CASRPARYTEAFF. For the CDR3, the DNA is TGTGCCAGCAGGCCCGCCAGGTATACTGAAGCTTTCTTT.